These 19 T cell receptor beta chains were sequenced from one sample in a study of Tregs in tolerant kidney transplant recipients. Profiling relied on immunoSEQ multiplex PCR, and the TCRdb table lists in-frame clones only, not all of them. The sample includes about 48,000 clones. The sequencing used CD4+ T cells from blood, collected before the transplant. The receptors derive from a human donor who received a combined kidney and bone marrow transplant.

About this clone: The read falls 3 residues short of the CDR3 end, and the missing part is taken from the germline J gene. The chain recombines TRBV29-1 with TRBJ2-5; D is possibly TRBD1 (6 bases). The CDR3 consists of 13 residues. Deletions cut 4 bases from V and 4 bases from J, with 13 bases between. CDR1 is SQVTM and CDR2 is ANQGSEA in the germline V gene. CDR3 in amino acids: CSVAQGRGETQYF. The part of the CDR3 DNA that was read is TGCAGCGTTGCACAGGGAAGGGGAGAGACC. The variable domain in full, completed from reference TRBV29-1 and TRBJ2-5, reads SAVISQKPSRDICQRGTSLTIQCQVDSQVTMMFWYRQQPGQSLTLIATANQGSEATYESGFVIDKFPISRPNLTFSTLTVSNMSPEDSSIYLCSVAQGRGETQYFGPGTRLLVL.

Worth noting for this clone: The read falls 3 residues short of the CDR3 end, and the missing part is taken from the germline J gene. V is TRBV19 and J is TRBJ2-7, with TRBD1 as a possible D gene (5 bases). The CDR3 is 13 residues long. Trimming shortened V by 4 bases and J by 2 bases, and 9 bases separated the two germline ends. CDR1 LNHDA and CDR2 SQIVND come from the germline V gene (reference sequence). Incomplete CDR3 DNA: TGTGCCAGTAGTAAGGGGTCTGCCTACGAG. Protein sequence: CASSKGSAYE. The whole CDR3 sequence reads CASSKGSAYEQYF.

For this clone: The read ends 3 residues early relative to the CDR3; the germline J gene fills the gap. The chain links TRBV5-1 to TRBJ2-1, with 7 bases matching TRBD2. V shed 7 bases, J shed 4 bases, and the junction held 14 bases outside the gene matches. The CDR3 runs to 16 residues. Germline V gene data show CDR1 as SGHRS and CDR2 as YFSETQ. Incomplete CDR3 DNA: TGCGCCAGCCTGCCGAACGCGGGGGTACAATACAATGAG. Translated: CASLPNAGVQYNE. The whole CDR3 is CASLPNAGVQYNEQFF.

The covered CDR3 bases are TGTGCCAGCTCACCCCGCGGGGGGTACCAAGAGACC. Translating it yields CASSPRGGYQET. The entire CDR3 protein is CASSPRGGYQETQYF. The gene calls are TRBV18 and TRBJ2-5; 8 nucleotides match TRBD2. The read ends 3 residues early relative to the CDR3; the germline J gene fills the gap. The V and J ends lost 3 bases and 0 bases, in that order; junction bases with no gene match: 3. Germline V gives CDR1 KGHSH, CDR2 LQKENI. The CDR3 has 15 amino acids.

Of note for this clone: The read ends 3 residues before the CDR3 terminus; that terminus is restored from the germline J gene. The chain has TRBV2 and TRBJ1-2; D is unresolved. The CDR3 runs to 12 residues. V lost 7 bases, J lost 4 bases, and 10 bases lay in between. Germline V gene lookup returns CDR1 SNHLY and CDR2 FYNNEI. The CDR3 DNA, read in part, is TGTGCCAGCAAAGTGTATAGCTATGGC. Protein product: CASKVYSYG. The full CDR3 is CASKVYSYGYTF. The variable domain in full, completed from reference TRBV2 and TRBJ1-2, reads EPEVTQTPSHQVTQMGQEVILRCVPISNHLYFYWYRQILGQKVEFLVSFYNNEISEKSEIFDDQFSVERPDGSNFTLKIRSTKLEDSAMYFCASKVYSYGYTFGSGTRLTVV.

With respect to this clone: The read terminates 3 residues before the CDR3 end, so the remaining end is supplied by the germline J gene. V gene TRBV29-1 combines with J gene TRBJ2-6; D unclear. The CDR3 loop spans 14 amino acids. V lost 5 bases and J 1 base, leaving 9 bases between the germline ends. Looked up from germline, CDR1 is SQVTM and CDR2 is ANQGSEA. The CDR3 here is CSVSSLSGANVLTF. CDR3 DNA, as far as it was read: TGCAGCGTTTCAAGCCTGTCTGGGGCCAACGTC. The variable domain in full, completed from reference TRBV29-1 and TRBJ2-6, reads SAVISQKPSRDICQRGTSLTIQCQVDSQVTMMFWYRQQPGQSLTLIATANQGSEATYESGFVIDKFPISRPNLTFSTLTVSNMSPEDSSIYLCSVSSLSGANVLTFGAGSRLTVL.

Comments on this clone: The read ends 3 residues early relative to the CDR3; the germline J gene fills the gap. This rearrangement joins TRBV6-1 to TRBJ2-3; 10 nucleotides align to TRBD1. Germline V gives CDR1 MNHNS, CDR2 SASEGT. V shed 4 bases and J 4 bases; nucleotides not matched to a gene: 5. This CDR3 contains 15 residues. CDR3 sequence: CASSVGQGYSDTQYF. Partial CDR3 DNA: TGTGCCAGCAGTGTGGGACAGGGGTACTCAGATACG.

For this clone: Sequencing ends 3 residues short of the CDR3 end; the germline J gene provides the rest. The rearrangement joins TRBV6-1 to TRBJ2-3, with 7 bases lining up with TRBD2. Germline V gives CDR1 MNHNS, CDR2 SASEGT. This CDR3 spans 18 amino acids. V was pared by 2 bases and J by 2 bases, with 13 bases of the junction left unmatched. The CDR3 here is CASSEYVRGVQPTDTQYF. The sequenced CDR3 bases are TGTGCCAGCAGTGAATATGTCCGGGGGGTCCAACCCACAGATACG.

Regarding this clone: The read gets to within 3 residues of the CDR3 end, and the germline J gene fills in the rest. This chain joins TRBV5-6 and TRBJ2-4; 7 bases map to TRBD2. V was clipped by 6 bases and J by 2 bases; unmatched bases: 8. The CDR3 loop spans 15 amino acids. CDR1 and CDR2 (germline): SGHDT, YYEEEE. Incomplete CDR3 DNA: TGTGCCAGCAAACCGAGACTAGCAACCAAAAACATT. Protein product: CASKPRLATKNI. The entire CDR3 protein is CASKPRLATKNIQYF.

On this clone: The read ends 3 residues early relative to the CDR3; the germline J gene fills the gap. The chain is built from TRBV2 and TRBJ1-4, with 7 bases that match TRBD1. Germline CDR1 reads SNHLY; CDR2 reads FYNNEI. This CDR3 comprises 15 residues. With 6 bases clipped from V and 7 bases from J, the junction kept 11 bases outside the gene matches. CDR3 amino acids: CASRDTGAQGEKLFF. The sequenced part of the CDR3 DNA is TGTGCCAGCAGGGACACAGGGGCCCAGGGTGAAAAA.

Of note for this clone: The read comes to an end 3 residues before the CDR3 does, leaving the germline J gene to fill in the end. V usage is TRBV7-9 and J usage is TRBJ1-1; 7 bases agree with TRBD1. There are 14 residues in the CDR3. With V trimmed by 5 bases and J by 7 bases, 10 bases remained unmatched. Germline CDR1 reads SEHNR; CDR2 reads FQNEAQ (reference sequence). The CDR3 region is CASSQGTADLEAFF. CDR3 DNA, as far as it was read: TGTGCCAGCAGCCAAGGGACAGCTGATCTTGAA.

Worth noting for this clone: The CDR3 extends 3 residues past the end of the read, so its final part is completed from the germline J gene. V usage is TRBV2 and J usage is TRBJ1-5, with 8 bases identical to TRBD1. The CDR3 totals 15 residues. V trimming: 6 bases; J trimming: 0 bases; junction bases outside the gene matches: 4. Germline V gene sequence: CDR1 SNHLY, CDR2 FYNNEI. CDR3 DNA, as far as it was read: TGTGCCAGCAGCGACAGGGGTTATAGCAATCAGCCC. Its translation is CASSDRGYSNQP. The entire CDR3 protein reads CASSDRGYSNQPQHF.

About this clone: The read ends 3 residues early relative to the CDR3; the germline J gene fills the gap. The rearrangement uses TRBV5-1 and TRBJ1-1; possibly TRBD1 for D (5 bases). The germline gives CDR1 SGHRS, CDR2 YFSETQ. Trimming pared 3 bases from V and 1 base from J, leaving 10 bases between. The CDR3 runs 14 residues. The covered CDR3 bases are TGCGCCAGCAGCTCGCCGACAGCGAACACTGAA. Translating gives CASSSPTANTE. The full CDR3 sequence reads CASSSPTANTEAFF.

With respect to this clone: The CDR3 end lies 3 residues beyond the end of the read and is filled in from the germline J gene. The chain has TRBV18 and TRBJ2-1; 8 nucleotides match TRBD2. This CDR3 is built from 12 residues. Germline CDR1 KGHSH, CDR2 LQKENI. After removal of 5 bases from V and 6 bases from J, the junction contained 0 bases not matched to a gene. The CDR3 DNA, read in part, is TGTGCCAGCTCAACTAGCGGCAATGAG. Translation: CASSTSGNE. The CDR3 reads in full as CASSTSGNEQFF.

For this clone: The read is 3 residues too short to cover the CDR3 end, so that end is filled in from the germline J gene. The rearrangement uses TRBV30 and TRBJ2-7; the match to TRBD2 covers 8 bases. The junction had 9 bases not matched to a gene; V was cut back by 5 bases and J by 0 bases. CDR1 GTSNPN and CDR2 SVGIG come from the germline V gene (reference sequence). The CDR3 runs 15 residues. CDR3 bases read: TGTGCCTGGGCCCCGGGGGGGCCAGGCTCCTACGAG. This sequence encodes CAWAPGGPGSYE. The complete CDR3 reads CAWAPGGPGSYEQYF.

The sequenced part of the CDR3 DNA is TGTGCCAGCAGTTTCTTGGACAGGGCAGGAGATACG. Its translation is CASSFLDRAGDT. The whole CDR3 is CASSFLDRAGDTQYF. This chain joins TRBV6-2 or TRBV6-3 and TRBJ2-3; 8 nucleotides agree with TRBD1. The read falls 3 residues short of the CDR3 end, and the missing part is taken from the germline J gene. Germline CDR1 is MNHEY and CDR2 is SVGEGT. V shed 4 bases, J shed 5 bases, and the junction held 8 bases outside the gene matches. The CDR3 has 15 amino acids.

On this clone: Read sequence stops 3 residues before the CDR3 end, and the germline J gene provides the missing end. This sequence joins TRBV20-1 and TRBJ2-1, with 10 bases that match TRBD2. J gave up 0 bases and V 0 bases, and 2 bases lay outside the gene matches. This CDR3 region has 16 residues. CDR1 and CDR2 from the germline V gene are DFQATT and SNEGSKA (reference sequence). The CDR3 bases that were read are TGCAGTGCTAGAGAGGCTAGCGGGGGCTCCTACAATGAG. Its translation: CSAREASGGSYNE. In full, the CDR3 reads CSAREASGGSYNEQFF.

On this clone itself: Read sequence stops 3 residues before the CDR3 end, and the germline J gene provides the missing end. The chain couples TRBV14 to TRBJ2-7; 7 positions agree with TRBD2. The CDR3 contains 15 residues. From germline, CDR1 is SGHDN and CDR2 FVKESK. The V gene end was trimmed by 5 bases and the J gene end by 3 bases; junction bases not matched to a gene: 10. CDR3 region: CASSKQRGHYYEQYF. CDR3 DNA (partial): TGTGCCAGCAGCAAACAGCGGGGCCATTACTACGAG. Drawing the rest from reference TRBV14 and TRBJ2-7, the complete variable domain is EAGVTQFPSHSVIEKGQTVTLRCDPISGHDNLYWYRRVMGKEIKFLLHFVKESKQDESGMPNNRFLAERTGGTYSTLKVQPAELEDSGVYFCASSKQRGHYYEQYFGPGTRLTVT.

Note on this clone: Read coverage stops 3 residues before the CDR3 terminus; the germline J gene supplies the remainder. The chain couples TRBV7-6 to TRBJ2-5; TRBD1 agrees at 7 bases. V was clipped by 1 base and J by 1 base; unmatched bases: 3. The CDR3 totals 15 residues. The germline V gene encodes CDR1 SGHVS and CDR2 FNYEAQ. The DNA read from the CDR3 is TGTGCCAGCAGCTTAGGAGGGACAGCCCAAGAGACC. Protein product: CASSLGGTAQET. The entire CDR3 is CASSLGGTAQETQYF.